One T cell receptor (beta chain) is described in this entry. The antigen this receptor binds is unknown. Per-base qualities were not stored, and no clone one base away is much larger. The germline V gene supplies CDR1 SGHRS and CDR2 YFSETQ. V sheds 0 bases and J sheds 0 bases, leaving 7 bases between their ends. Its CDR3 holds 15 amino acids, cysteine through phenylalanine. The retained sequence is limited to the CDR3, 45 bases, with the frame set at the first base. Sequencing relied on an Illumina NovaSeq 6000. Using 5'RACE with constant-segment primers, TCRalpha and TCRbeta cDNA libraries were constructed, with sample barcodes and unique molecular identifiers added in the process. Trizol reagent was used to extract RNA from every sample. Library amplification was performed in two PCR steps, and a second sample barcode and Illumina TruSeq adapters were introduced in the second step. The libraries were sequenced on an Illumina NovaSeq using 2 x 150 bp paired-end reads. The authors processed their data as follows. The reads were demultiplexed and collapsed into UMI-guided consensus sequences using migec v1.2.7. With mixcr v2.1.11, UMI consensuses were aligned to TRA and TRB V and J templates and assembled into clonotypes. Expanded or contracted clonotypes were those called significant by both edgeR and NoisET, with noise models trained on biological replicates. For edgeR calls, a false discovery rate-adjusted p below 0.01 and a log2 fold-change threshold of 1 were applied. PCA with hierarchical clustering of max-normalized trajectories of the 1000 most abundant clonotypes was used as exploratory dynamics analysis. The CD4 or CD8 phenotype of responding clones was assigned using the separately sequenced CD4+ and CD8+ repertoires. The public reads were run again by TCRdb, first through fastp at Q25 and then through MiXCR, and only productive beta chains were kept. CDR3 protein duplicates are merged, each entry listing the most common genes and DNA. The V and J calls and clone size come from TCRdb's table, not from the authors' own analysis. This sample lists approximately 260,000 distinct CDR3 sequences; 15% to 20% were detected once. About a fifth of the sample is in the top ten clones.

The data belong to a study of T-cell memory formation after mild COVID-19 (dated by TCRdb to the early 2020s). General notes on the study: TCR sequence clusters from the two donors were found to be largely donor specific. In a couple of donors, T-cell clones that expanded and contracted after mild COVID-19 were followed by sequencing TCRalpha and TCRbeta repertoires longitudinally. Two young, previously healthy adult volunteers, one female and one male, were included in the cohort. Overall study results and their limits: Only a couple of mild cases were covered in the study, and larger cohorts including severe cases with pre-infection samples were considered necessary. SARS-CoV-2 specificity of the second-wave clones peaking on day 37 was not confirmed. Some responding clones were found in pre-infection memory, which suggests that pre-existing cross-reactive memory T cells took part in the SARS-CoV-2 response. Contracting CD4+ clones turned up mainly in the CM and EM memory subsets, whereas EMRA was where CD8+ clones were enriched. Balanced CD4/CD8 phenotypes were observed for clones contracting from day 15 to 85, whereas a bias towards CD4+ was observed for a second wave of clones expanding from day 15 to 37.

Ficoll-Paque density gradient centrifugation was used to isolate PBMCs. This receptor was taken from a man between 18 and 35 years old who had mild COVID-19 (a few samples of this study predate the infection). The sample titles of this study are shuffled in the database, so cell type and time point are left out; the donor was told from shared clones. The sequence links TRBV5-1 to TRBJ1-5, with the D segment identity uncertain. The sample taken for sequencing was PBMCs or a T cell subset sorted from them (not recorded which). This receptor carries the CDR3 CASSLEGHSNQPQHF. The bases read TGCGCCAGCAGCTTGGAGGGCCATAGCAATCAGCCCCAGCATTTT.